This T cell receptor beta chain derives from a study of vaccination effects on CD4 cells after COVID-19. A word on this clone: The target antigen is unknown.

The assay was immunoSEQ multiplex PCR, and TCRdb's table has in-frame clones only and misses some. This table holds fewer than 14,000 clones, roughly 70% found once. Germline V CDR1 and CDR2: MNHEY, SMNVEV (reference sequence). The V and J ends lost 5 bases and 2 bases, in that order; junction bases with no gene match: 5. This CDR3 contains 15 residues. Sequencing in the ViraFEST assay came after antigen-specific CD4+ T cells had been expanded with viral peptide pools, which were used to stimulate PBMC. It was after 10 days of culture that CD4+ T cells were isolated. Supplemented with around 11 IU/ml IL-2 and roughly 9.2 ug/ml peptides, under 2.5 million PBMC per well were kept in culture. Half-medium exchanges with IL-2 medium took place on days 3 and 7.

The sample here was CD4+ T cells from PBMCs cultured with HCoV-229E spike peptides, taken before COVID-19 vaccination. The genes are TRBV27 and TRBJ2-7, with 11 bases aligning to TRBD2. The receptor comes from a human donor who received a COVID-19 vaccine. CDR3 in amino acids: CASSRGTSGPYEQYF. The CDR3, as DNA: TGTGCCAGCAGTCGGGGGACTAGCGGCCCCTACGAGCAGTACTTC.